What follows are 22 T cell receptor beta chains derived from one specimen sequenced in a study of shared clonotypes between healthy human individuals (dated by TCRdb to about 2020). For the CD8 naive samples, CD45RO-negative cells were positively selected for CCR7, yielding a CD45RA+CCR7+ population from which TemRA cells were excluded. The library came from the immunoSEQ multiplex PCR assay. TCRdb carries this immuneACCESS record with in-frame sequences only. Its versions omit some clonotypes, under half of them owing to an unresolved V gene in the studies checked, with the rest unexplained. The sample table lists around 620,000 clones, 90% to 95% of them with a count of one. Over 0.09% of the sample is in the top ten clones. Sequencing was carried out using naive CD8+ T cells sorted from blood. This sample's cell subset or site label indicates: CD45RA+CCR7+. These receptors all come from a woman under 40 in good health.

The V and J genes are TRBV25-1 and TRBJ2-1; perhaps TRBD2 as D (6 bases). This CDR3 spans 14 amino acids. V lost 5 bases and J lost 2, with 10 bases in between. Germline assignment: CDR1 MGHDK and CDR2 SYGVNS. CDR3 sequence (DNA): TGTGCCAGCAGTTTAGCGGACACCTACAATGAGCAGTTCTTC. This gives the protein CASSLADTYNEQFF.

V gene TRBV27 combines with J gene TRBJ2-1; 7 nucleotides agree with TRBD2. The germline CDR1 and CDR2 sequences are MNHEY and SMNVEV (reference sequence). CDR3 length: 15 residues. V was clipped by 5 bases and J by 6 bases; unmatched bases: 10. In DNA form, the CDR3 reads TGTGCCAGCAGTACTGCGGGAGTCAGTATCAATGAGCAGTTCTTC. Amino acids: CASSTAGVSINEQFF.

This clone was observed once. The chain has TRBV10-3 and TRBJ2-2; maybe TRBD1 (6 bases). Germline V lookup: CDR1 ENHRY, CDR2 SYGVKD. V was clipped by 4 bases and J by 0 bases, with 6 bases between them. This CDR3 comprises 14 residues. The DNA for the CDR3 is TGTGCCATCAGTGGGGGGCCGAACACCGGGGAGCTGTTTTTT. Protein product: CAISGGPNTGELFF.

The gene calls are TRBV27 and TRBJ1-2, with D possibly TRBD1 on 5 matching bases. CDR1 MNHEY and CDR2 SMNVEV come from the germline V gene (reference sequence). V lost 7 bases and J 7 bases, leaving 22 bases between the germline ends. The CDR3 is 15 amino acids. CDR3 amino acids: CASKRQGREAVGYTF. Written as DNA, the CDR3 is TGTGCCAGCAAAAGACAAGGCAGGGAGGCGGTTGGCTACACCTTC.

J is TRBJ2-7 and V is TRBV19; TRBD1 agrees at 7 bases. V dropped 6 bases and J dropped 3; count of bases not matched to a gene: 5. This CDR3 is built from 13 residues. Germline CDR1 reads LNHDA; CDR2 reads SQIVND (reference sequence). The CDR3 loop reads CASSVGQSYEQYF. CDR3 DNA sequence: TGTGCCAGTAGCGTGGGACAGAGCTACGAGCAGTACTTC.

The V call is TRBV2, the J call TRBJ1-4; D not resolved. Trimming pared 1 base from V and 5 bases from J, leaving 11 bases between. Germline loops: CDR1 SNHLY, CDR2 FYNNEI. This CDR3 is 15 amino acids long. The CDR3 loop reads CASSEGDTNNEKLFF. The CDR3 DNA reads as TGTGCCAGCAGTGAAGGTGACACCAACAATGAAAAACTGTTTTTT.

The V and J genes are TRBV27 and TRBJ1-1; 8 positions match TRBD1. V was pared by 6 bases and J by 4 bases, with 1 base of the junction left unmatched. Germline-derived CDR1 and CDR2 are MNHEY and SMNVEV (reference sequence). There are 12 residues in the CDR3. In DNA form, the CDR3 reads TGTGCCAGCAGGACAGGGGCCACTGAAGCTTTCTTT. Its protein is CASRTGATEAFF.

A note on this clone: The sample holds other DNA sequences that translate to the same CDR3. The rearrangement uses TRBV27 and TRBJ2-7, with 9 bases aligning to TRBD1. The length of the CDR3 is 15 residues. The V and J ends lost 3 bases and 4 bases, in that order; junction bases with no gene match: 7. Germline loops: CDR1 MNHEY, CDR2 SMNVEV (reference sequence). The CDR3 region has the DNA TGTGCCAGCAGTTTGTCCGGGACAGGGCTGTACGAGCAGTACTTC. It encodes CASSLSGTGLYEQYF.

This CDR3 reads CASSLTAGTSGHTDTQYF. In DNA form, the CDR3 reads TGTGCCAGCAGCTTAACGGCCGGGACTAGCGGGCACACAGATACGCAGTATTTT. This chain joins TRBV7-8 and TRBJ2-3; 12 bases are a match to TRBD2. The V gene's germline CDR1 is SGHVS and CDR2 FQNEAQ. V dropped 2 bases and J dropped 2; count of bases not matched to a gene: 8. CDR3 length: 18 amino acids. The variable domain in full, with the rest retrieved from reference TRBV7-8 and TRBJ2-3, is GAGVSQSPRYKVAKRGQDVALRCDPISGHVSLFWYQQALGQGPEFLTYFQNEAQLDKSGLPSDRFFAERPEGSVSTLKIQRTQQEDSAVYLCASSLTAGTSGHTDTQYFGPGTRLTVL.

The CDR3 nucleotides read TGCGCCAGCAGCCTCCTCGGGGGTATCCTTAAAATGGGTGAGCAGTTCTTC. Protein product: CASSLLGGILKMGEQFF. This chain links TRBV4-1 with TRBJ2-1; weak D call: TRBD2 (6 bases). CDR1 is MGHRA, CDR2 YSYEKL, per germline. The CDR3 length is 17 residues. Trimming cost V 4 bases and J 9 bases, with 25 bases left between them.

The V call is TRBV7-9, the J call TRBJ1-4; D ambiguous. The V gene's germline CDR1 is SEHNR and CDR2 FQNEAQ (reference sequence). The CDR3 is 15 residues long. Deletions cut 1 base from V and 4 bases from J, with 10 bases between. The CDR3 region is CASSLVSGFNEKLFF. DNA for the CDR3: TGTGCCAGCAGCTTAGTCTCGGGTTTTAATGAAAAACTGTTTTTT.

The V gene is TRBV19, the J gene TRBJ2-1; TRBD2 agrees at 9 bases. V lost 5 bases and J lost 6; bases outside the gene matches: 5. Looked up from germline, CDR1 is LNHDA and CDR2 is SQIVND (reference sequence). This CDR3 is built from 14 residues. The CDR3 DNA reads TGTGCCAGTAGTCCCGAGCGGGAGGTCAATGAGCAGTTCTTC. Translating gives CASSPEREVNEQFF.

The chain uses TRBV27 and TRBJ1-2; 10 bases are shared with TRBD1. V dropped 6 bases and J dropped 4; count of bases not matched to a gene: 5. In germline, CDR1 is MNHEY, CDR2 SMNVEV (reference sequence). The CDR3 covers 14 residues. The CDR3 DNA sequence: TGTGCCAGCAGGGGGACAGGGGTCGGCTATGGCTACACCTTC. Residues: CASRGTGVGYGYTF.

The chain combines TRBV29-1 with TRBJ2-5; 7 bases fit TRBD2. J lost 5 bases, V lost 4 bases, and 19 bases had no gene match. CDR3 length: 17 residues. From germline, CDR1 is SQVTM and CDR2 ANQGSEA. As DNA, the CDR3 is TGCAGCGTTGTTTCAGCGGGATGGGCTAGAGTGTACGAGACCCAGTACTTC. Its translation is CSVVSAGWARVYETQYF.

Comments on this clone: Mismatch with germline at one junction end may stem from a read error. V and J are TRBV5-5 and TRBJ2-1, with D unresolved. The CDR3 runs to 15 residues. Germline loops: CDR1 SGHKS, CDR2 YYEKEE (reference sequence). DNA for the CDR3: TGTGCCAGCAGCTTGGGGTTAGGGCTCTACGATGAGCAGTTCTTC. It translates to CASSLGLGLYDEQFF.

The chain links TRBV25-1 to TRBJ2-7; the D is unclear. V shed 4 bases and J shed 6 bases, with 13 bases lying between them. Germline V gives CDR1 MGHDK, CDR2 SYGVNS. CDR3 size: 13 residues. CDR3 DNA: TGTGCCAGCAGTGGCAACGTTAAGCCCGAGCAGTACTTC. It codes for CASSGNVKPEQYF.

The rearrangement joins TRBV9 to TRBJ1-5; D is ambiguous. V was trimmed by 2 bases and J by 0 bases, leaving 9 bases between them. This CDR3 has 15 residues. Looked up from germline, CDR1 is SGDLS and CDR2 is YYNGEE. CDR3 sequence: CASSVAGNSNQPQHF. The CDR3 DNA reads as TGTGCCAGCAGCGTCGCTGGAAATAGCAATCAGCCCCAGCATTTT.

This chain uses TRBV4-1 with TRBJ1-2, with unresolved D. Germline values: CDR1 MGHRA, CDR2 YSYEKL. V shed 1 base and J shed 3 bases, with 9 bases lying between them. The CDR3 is 14 amino acids. CDR3 in amino acids: CASSQGGLYYGYTF. The CDR3 nucleotides are TGCGCCAGCAGCCAAGGTGGACTATACTATGGCTACACCTTC.

The rearrangement joins TRBV19 to TRBJ1-5, with a weak D call TRBD1 (6 bases). CDR1 LNHDA and CDR2 SQIVND come from the germline V gene (reference sequence). This CDR3 comprises 19 residues. Between the trimmed V and J ends, which lost 8 bases and 0 bases, there was a span of 26 bases. The DNA for the CDR3 is TGTGCCAGTTATCCTACACAGGGACCACTTAGTTATAGCAATCAGCCCCAGCATTTT. This gives the protein CASYPTQGPLSYSNQPQHF.

The CDR3 coding sequence is TGTGCCAGCAGCCAGACGGAACCTAGCACAGATACGCAGTATTTT. Translation gives CASSQTEPSTDTQYF. V and J are TRBV28 and TRBJ2-3; D not resolved. V lost 6 bases and J lost 0, with 13 bases in between. Germline V gene sequence: CDR1 MDHEN, CDR2 SYDVKM. The CDR3 totals 15 residues.

The chain is built from TRBV7-9 and TRBJ2-7, with a possible D match to TRBD1 (5 bases). Trimming left V 5 bases short and J 3 bases short, with 23 bases between. The CDR3 is 17 residues long. Germline assignment: CDR1 SEHNR and CDR2 FQNEAQ (reference sequence). The CDR3, as DNA: TGTGCCAGCAGCACCGGACGGACGGAACGGCAGGGCTACGAGCAGTACTTC. Translation gives CASSTGRTERQGYEQYF. Using reference TRBV7-9 and TRBJ2-7 for the parts outside the CDR3, the full variable domain is DTGVSQNPRHKITKRGQNVTFRCDPISEHNRLYWYRQTLGQGPEFLTYFQNEAQLEKSRLLSDRFSAERPKGSFSTLEIQRTEQGDSAMYLCASSTGRTERQGYEQYFGPGTRLTVT.

The chain uses TRBV27 and TRBJ2-7; TRBD1 aligns across 9 bases. Per the germline V gene, CDR1 is MNHEY and CDR2 is SMNVEV (reference sequence). CDR3 size: 16 residues. With 0 bases clipped from V and 5 bases from J, the junction kept 8 bases outside the gene matches. This CDR3 is CASSLSIGTGIHEQYF. CDR3 nucleotides: TGTGCCAGCAGTTTATCGATTGGGACAGGGATCCACGAGCAGTACTTC.